This TCR beta chain was obtained from a study of shared clonotypes between healthy human individuals. The ends were cut back, 6 bases at V and 6 bases at J, with 11 bases in the middle. The CDR3 covers 12 residues. Germline values: CDR1 SGHNT, CDR2 YYREEE (reference sequence). The repertoire was sequenced with immunoSEQ multiplex PCR; TCRdb's copy has only in-frame clones and lacks some. Found here are around 580,000 clones, more than 95% of them singletons; the top ten hold 0.3%. Naive CD8 populations comprised CD45RO-negative cells positively selected for CCR7, excluding terminally differentiated effector memory CD45RA+ cells.

The source material was naive CD8+ T cells sorted from blood. The TCR was taken from a man aged 30-40 years in good health. The gene calls are TRBV5-4 and TRBJ2-3; perhaps D is TRBD1 or TRBD2 (5 bases each). The CDR3 is CASNYGADTQYF. The DNA of the CDR3 is TGTGCCAGCAACTACGGGGCGGATACGCAGTATTTT.